The sequence of this T cell receptor beta chain was determined in a study of vaccination effects on CD4 cells after COVID-19. Sequenced by immunoSEQ multiplex PCR; TCRdb stores in-frame clones only, minus some. The table has just under 65,000 clones, around 75% seen once. Pools of viral peptides were used by the ViraFEST assay to expand antigen-specific CD4+ T cells ahead of sequencing. Investigators separated out CD4+ T cells once approximately 10 days of culture had passed. Negative nucleocapsid antibody tests before and after vaccination confirmed no previous SARS-CoV-2 infection. This CDR3 region has 13 residues. V was shortened by 9 bases and J by 3 bases, with 12 bases between the two germline ends. CDR1 is SGHTA and CDR2 is FQGNSA in the germline V gene. This clone has more than one count but fewer than ten. Antigen specificity is unknown. Overall study results and limits: Among infection- and vaccine-induced clones, marked clonal contraction occurred late after vaccination.

The receptor was derived from a human donor who received a COVID-19 vaccine. V gene TRBV7-2 combines with J gene TRBJ2-1; either TRBD1 or TRBD2 may supply D (5 bases each). Sample: CD4+ T cells from PBMCs cultured with HCoV-OC43 spike peptides, taken before COVID-19 vaccination. Described subset: HCoV-OC43 spike overlapping peptide pool stimulation. The CDR3 here is CASTPGRYNEQFF. The CDR3 DNA sequence: TGTGCCAGTACGCCGGGACGCTACAATGAGCAGTTCTTC.